A selection of T cell receptor beta chains follows, all from one sample in a study of cytomegalovirus exposure and HLA in healthy donors. Data came from immunoSEQ multiplex PCR; TCRdb stores just in-frame clones and leaves some out. Of 100,000 to 150,000 clones listed, more than 80% are singletons. The specimen was PBMCs. These receptors were obtained from a man aged 25-45 years in good health and CMV-seropositive. Both conserved end residues are part of each CDR3. The D gene is left open where the match is weak. Clone size is shown for a subset of rows, as once, few, many or a class of expanded clone.

cdr3_aa cdr3_nt j_call cdr3_length v_call d_call clone_size
CASYPQVPSYEQYF TGTGCCAGCTATCCACAGGTACCCTCCTACGAGCAGTACTTC TRBJ2-7 14 TRBV28 NA NA
CTSSQVRLAGNTGELFF TGCACCAGCAGCCAAGTGAGACTAGCGGGAAACACCGGGGAGCTGTTTTTT TRBJ2-2 17 TRBV1 NA NA
CASSRTGRNTIYF TGCGCCAGCAGTCGGACAGGGCGAAACACCATATATTTT TRBJ1-3 13 TRBV10-1 TRBD1 NA
CASSFKPGSLTDTQYF TGCGCCAGCAGCTTTAAACCGGGATCTCTGACAGATACGCAGTATTTT TRBJ2-3 16 TRBV5-1 NA NA
CASSFHRGGYNEQFF TGTGCCAGTAGTTTCCACAGGGGCGGCTACAATGAGCAGTTCTTC TRBJ2-1 15 TRBV19 TRBD1 NA
CASSPSAGDPEAFF TGTGCCAGCAGCCCCTCGGCAGGGGACCCTGAAGCTTTCTTT TRBJ1-1 14 TRBV7-3 NA NA
CASGAPLGTQYF TGCGCCAGCGGGGCTCCCCTGGGTACCCAGTACTTC TRBJ2-5 12 TRBV5-1 NA NA
CAISSPDKTTQYF TGTGCCATCAGTTCCCCGGACAAGACTACGCAGTATTTT TRBJ2-3 13 TRBV10-3 NA few
CASSTSGNTDTQYF TGTGCCAGCAGTACTAGCGGGAACACAGATACGCAGTATTTT TRBJ2-3 14 TRBV2 TRBD2 NA
CASRLNRGSKYNEQFF TGTGCCAGCAGATTGAACAGGGGAAGTAAGTACAATGAGCAGTTCTTC TRBJ2-1 16 TRBV6-6 TRBD1 NA
CASSSGLAGERLIETQYF TGTGCCAGCTCATCCGGACTAGCGGGGGAACGATTAATAGAGACCCAGTACTTC TRBJ2-5 18 TRBV18 TRBD2 once
CAISAGTDSYNEQFF TGTGCCATCAGTGCCGGGACTGACTCCTACAATGAGCAGTTCTTC TRBJ2-1 15 TRBV10-3 NA NA
CASSMDGLNEKLFF TGCGCCAGCAGCATGGACGGACTTAATGAAAAACTGTTTTTT TRBJ1-4 14 TRBV5-1 NA NA
CASSSRPGLNTEAFF TGTGCCAGCAGCTCCCGCCCCGGTCTGAACACTGAAGCTTTCTTT TRBJ1-1 15 TRBV9 NA NA
CATSRPSQDSYNEQFF TGTGCCACCAGCAGACCATCTCAGGACTCCTACAATGAGCAGTTCTTC TRBJ2-1 16 TRBV15 NA NA
CASSLEAGVSGELFF TGTGCCAGCAGCTTGGAGGCAGGGGTATCCGGGGAGCTGTTTTTT TRBJ2-2 15 TRBV5-6 NA once
CASSLGSNYEQYF TGTGCCAGCAGTTTAGGTAGTAACTACGAGCAGTACTTC TRBJ2-7 13 TRBV27 NA NA